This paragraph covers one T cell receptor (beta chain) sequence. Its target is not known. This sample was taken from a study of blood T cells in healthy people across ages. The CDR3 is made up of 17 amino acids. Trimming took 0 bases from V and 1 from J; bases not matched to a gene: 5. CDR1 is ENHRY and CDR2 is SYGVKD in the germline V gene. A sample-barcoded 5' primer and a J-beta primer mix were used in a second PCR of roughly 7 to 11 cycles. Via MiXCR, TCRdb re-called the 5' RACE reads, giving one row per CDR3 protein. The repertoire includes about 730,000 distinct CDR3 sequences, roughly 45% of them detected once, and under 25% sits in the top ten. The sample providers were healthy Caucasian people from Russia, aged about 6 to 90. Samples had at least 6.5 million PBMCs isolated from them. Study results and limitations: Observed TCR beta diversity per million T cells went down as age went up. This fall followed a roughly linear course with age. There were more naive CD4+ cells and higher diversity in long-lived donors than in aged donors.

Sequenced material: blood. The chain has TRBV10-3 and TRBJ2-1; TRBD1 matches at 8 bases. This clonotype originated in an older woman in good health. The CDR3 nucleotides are TGTGCCATCAGTGAGTCGAATCAGGGGGCTTCCTACAATGAGCAGTTCTTC. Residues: CAISESNQGASYNEQFF.